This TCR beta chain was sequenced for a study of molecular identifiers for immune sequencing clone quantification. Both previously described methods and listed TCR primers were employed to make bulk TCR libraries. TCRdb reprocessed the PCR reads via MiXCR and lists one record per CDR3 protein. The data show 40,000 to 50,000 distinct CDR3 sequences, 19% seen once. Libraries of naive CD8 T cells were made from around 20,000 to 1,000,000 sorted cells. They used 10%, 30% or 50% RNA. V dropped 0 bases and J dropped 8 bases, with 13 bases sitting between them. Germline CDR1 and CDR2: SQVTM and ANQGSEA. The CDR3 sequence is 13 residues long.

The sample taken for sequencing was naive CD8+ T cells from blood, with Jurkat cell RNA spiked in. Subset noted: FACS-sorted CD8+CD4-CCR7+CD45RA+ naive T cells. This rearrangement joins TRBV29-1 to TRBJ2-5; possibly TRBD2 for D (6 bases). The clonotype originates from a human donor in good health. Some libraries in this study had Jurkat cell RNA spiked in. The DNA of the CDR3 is TGCAGCGTTGAAGATCTGGAGGCGGGAACCCAGTACTTC. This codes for CSVEDLEAGTQYF.